This T cell receptor (beta chain) is drawn from a study of cytomegalovirus exposure and HLA in healthy donors. 13 Jbeta primers and 60 Vbeta primers were used for the PCR. Generated by immunoSEQ multiplex PCR, the TCRdb table keeps only in-frame clones and is missing some. This sample lists 200,000 to 250,000 clones; its ten largest clones have 1.1%. The CDR3 consists of 15 residues. The junction had 9 bases not matched to a gene; V was cut back by 4 bases and J by 8 bases. Germline-derived CDR1 and CDR2 are SNHLY and FYNNEI. Overall study findings and caveats: Testing in vitro showed a few CMV-associated chains specific for CMV antigens.

Comments on this clone: The antigen remains unidentified.

The source material was PBMCs. This sequence joins TRBV2 and TRBJ2-1, with 9 positions matching TRBD1. The clonotype comes from a girl aged 2-15 years in good health and CMV-seropositive. The CDR3 protein is CASSVFGGQGDEQFF. CDR3 DNA: TGTGCCAGCAGTGTCTTCGGGGGACAGGGTGATGAGCAGTTCTTC. The variable domain in full, with the rest retrieved from reference TRBV2 and TRBJ2-1, is EPEVTQTPSHQVTQMGQEVILRCVPISNHLYFYWYRQILGQKVEFLVSFYNNEISEKSEIFDDQFSVERPDGSNFTLKIRSTKLEDSAMYFCASSVFGGQGDEQFFGPGTRLTVL.